This T cell receptor beta chain was obtained from a study of blood T cell repertoires in COVID-19. Turning to the study itself: Nucleic acid was either cDNA or gDNA, and it came from T cells, B-cell-depleted T cells, or PBMCs.

The germline gives CDR1 ENHRY, CDR2 SYGVKD. The trim removed 7 bases at V and 1 base at J, leaving 6 bases unmatched. The CDR3 extends over 14 amino acids. Participants had their cohort set by participant-reported clinical history. Cohort 3 donors were reported recovered after two negative PCRs, clearance, or symptom resolution. In the authors' methods: For nucleated cells, counts were estimated from reference gene primer amplification. TCRdb keeps only in-frame clones here, not all; method: immunoSEQ multiplex PCR. V and J calls and clone size follow that table, whereas D and trimming were derived from the DNA. Of 490,000 or so clones in the sample, approximately 86% were seen once.

The chain couples TRBV10-3 to TRBJ1-1; 7 nucleotides match TRBD1. Input material: PBMCs or T cells enriched from blood (not recorded which). The clonotype comes from a woman aged 55-75 years who had recovered from COVID-19. CDR3 in DNA: TGTGCCATCACCGGGGACAGAAGGAACACTGAAGCTTTCTTT. Translated, it gives CAITGDRRNTEAFF.